This T cell receptor (beta chain) was profiled in a study of T cells after yellow fever vaccination. Whole-study context: Low-cell-number fractions underwent preparation using SMART-Seq v4 Ultra Low Input.

The V gene lost 1 base and the J gene lost 0 bases, with 16 bases spanning the gap. CDR1 is DFQATT, CDR2 SNEGSKA, per germline (reference sequence). The CDR3 covers 17 residues. Whole-study findings and limits: A limited proportion of clonotypes was detected within both the CD4 and CD8 compartments. FACS-sorted repertoires could contain abundant clonotypes contaminating from the bulk population. The booster saw the reappearance of most primary-vaccination clones (around 96% CD4, about 85% CD8).

A note on this clonotype: What it binds is not known.

One entry per CDR3 protein, called by TCRdb with MiXCR from the 5' RACE reads. The data hold about 360,000 distinct CDR3 sequences, with 6% to 8% observed a single time. Sequenced material: PBMCs, taken 5 days after the yellow fever booster vaccination. The receptor was isolated from a man under 40 who received the YFV17D yellow fever vaccine. The chain couples TRBV20-1 to TRBJ1-3; D remains ambiguous. In nucleotides, the CDR3 is TGCAGTGCTAGAGGGGGAGGCGCAGGCCGCTCTGGAAACACCATATATTTT. Translating gives CSARGGGAGRSGNTIYF.